This entry lists 16 T cell receptor beta chains sequenced from one sample in a study of blood T cell repertoires in COVID-19. Sequencing used immunoSEQ multiplex PCR; TCRdb keeps in-frame clones, though not all of them. The sample has approximately 130,000 clones, 85% to 90% seen once. Sequencing used peripheral blood. Receptors originate from a human donor in a cohort sampled during active COVID-19.

CDR3 sequence: CASSLSTGDMTTYEQYF. The CDR3 DNA sequence: TGTGCCAGCAGCTTATCGACAGGGGACATGACAACCTACGAGCAGTACTTC. V is TRBV5-5 and J is TRBJ2-7; 8 nucleotides line up with TRBD1. V lost 2 bases, J lost 2 bases, and 12 bases stayed unmatched. This CDR3 contains 17 residues. In germline, CDR1 is SGHKS, CDR2 YYEKEE (reference sequence).

The gene calls are TRBV12-3 or TRBV12-4 and TRBJ2-7; 9 nucleotides align to TRBD2. The V and J ends lost 6 bases and 4 bases, in that order; junction bases with no gene match: 4. This CDR3 has 13 amino acids. The CDR3 nucleotides read TGTGCCAGCAGCCCTAGCGGGAAGTACGAGCAGTACGTC. Protein: CASSPSGKYEQYV.

V is TRBV7-2 and J is TRBJ2-1; 9 nucleotides agree with TRBD2. CDR3 length: 15 residues. V dropped 1 base and J dropped 6; count of bases not matched to a gene: 4. Germline V gene lookup returns CDR1 SGHTA and CDR2 FQGNSA. CDR3 DNA: TGTGCCAGCAGCTTAGTTAGCGGGGGTACCAATGAGCAGTTCTTC. Protein product: CASSLVSGGTNEQFF. Using reference TRBV7-2 and TRBJ2-1 for the parts outside the CDR3, the full variable domain is GAGVSQSPSNKVTEKGKDVELRCDPISGHTALYWYRQSLGQGLEFLIYFQGNSAPDKSGLPSDRFSAERTGGSVSTLTIQRTQQEDSAVYLCASSLVSGGTNEQFFGPGTRLTVL.

The chain uses TRBV2 and TRBJ2-1; unclear D gene. The CDR3 is made up of 12 amino acids. V was shortened by 2 bases and J by 12 bases, with 11 bases between the two germline ends. Germline V CDR1 and CDR2: SNHLY, FYNNEI. The DNA of the CDR3 is TGTGCCAGCAGTGAACTGCGGTTCCGGCAGTTCTTC. This encodes CASSELRFRQFF.

V gene TRBV5-1 combines with J gene TRBJ2-7; perhaps TRBD1 as D (6 bases). CDR3 length: 13 residues. Germline V CDR1 and CDR2: SGHRS, YFSETQ. The V gene lost 0 bases and the J gene lost 3 bases, with 7 bases spanning the gap. The chain's CDR3 is CASSLGDNYEQYV. CDR3 sequence (DNA): TGCGCCAGCAGCTTGGGGGACAACTACGAGCAGTACGTC.

This chain links TRBV12-3 or TRBV12-4 with TRBJ1-1; no clear D. CDR3 length: 11 amino acids. Deletions cut 8 bases from V and 7 bases from J, with 11 bases between. CDR3 residues: CASHSLIEAFF. As DNA, the CDR3 is TGTGCCAGCCATTCCCTAATTGAAGCTTTCTTT.

This clone was observed a handful of times. V gene TRBV5-4 combines with J gene TRBJ1-2, with a weak D call TRBD1 (6 bases). Trimming took off 0 bases at V and 2 bases at J, with 20 bases between the two ends. The CDR3 is made up of 18 amino acids. Germline V gene sequence: CDR1 SGHNT, CDR2 YYREEE (reference sequence). This chain's CDR3 is CASSLAPPGRGANYGYTF. The DNA of the CDR3 is TGTGCCAGCAGCTTGGCCCCGCCGGGTCGGGGGGCAAACTATGGCTACACCTTC. The variable domain in full, with the rest retrieved from reference TRBV5-4 and TRBJ1-2, is ETGVTQSPTHLIKTRGQQVTLRCSSQSGHNTVSWYQQALGQGPQFIFQYYREEENGRGNFPPRFSGLQFPNYSSELNVNALELDDSALYLCASSLAPPGRGANYGYTFGSGTRLTVV.

V is TRBV28 and J is TRBJ1-3; 7 bases agree with TRBD1. V gave up 5 bases and J gave up 7 bases; unmatched junction bases: 11. The CDR3 is made up of 15 amino acids. Germline V gene data show CDR1 as MDHEN and CDR2 as SYDVKM. CDR3 sequence: CASSTIGTVPNTIYF. DNA for the CDR3: TGTGCCAGCAGTACGATCGGGACAGTGCCGAACACCATATATTTT.

The genes are TRBV6-5 and TRBJ1-2; D call uncertain. CDR3 size: 14 residues. Germline CDR1 reads MNHEY; CDR2 reads SVGAGI. V shed 0 bases and J shed 7 bases, with 12 bases lying between them. The CDR3 DNA sequence: TGTGCCAGCAGTTACTCGTACTCCCTCTCTGGCTACACCTTC. Translating gives CASSYSYSLSGYTF.

This chain joins TRBV6-2 or TRBV6-3 and TRBJ2-1; 10 bases map to TRBD2. The junction had 11 bases not matched to a gene; V was cut back by 4 bases and J by 8 bases. The germline V gene has CDR1 MNHEY and CDR2 SVGEGT. The CDR3 extends over 16 amino acids. CDR3 DNA sequence: TGTGCCAGCAGTTCCCGCATAGCGGGGGGTGTGGATGAGCAGTTCTTC. As protein: CASSSRIAGGVDEQFF.

V is TRBV7-3 and J is TRBJ2-1, with 9 nucleotides matching TRBD1. Germline CDR1 and CDR2: SGHTA and FQGTGA. The CDR3 contains 15 residues. V lost 5 bases to trimming and J lost 8 bases; unmatched junction nucleotides: 10. The CDR3, as DNA: TGTGCCAGCAGCCTCCGGGGACAGGGCAATTATGAGCAGTTCTTC. Translating gives CASSLRGQGNYEQFF.

The chain joins TRBV18 to TRBJ1-2; TRBD1 aligns across 9 bases. Unmatched junction bases numbered 5, after V lost 5 bases and J lost 4 bases. Germline lookup yields CDR1 KGHSH and CDR2 LQKENI. This CDR3 is built from 14 residues. The CDR3 is CASSSGTGLYGYTF. DNA of the CDR3: TGTGCCAGCTCATCAGGGACAGGGCTCTATGGCTACACCTTC.

The V and J genes are TRBV19 and TRBJ1-2; TRBD1 matches 8 bases. Germline lookup yields CDR1 LNHDA and CDR2 SQIVND (reference sequence). This CDR3 has 16 amino acids. The V gene end was trimmed by 5 bases and the J gene end by 4 bases; junction bases not matched to a gene: 12. CDR3: CASSRRTGIGLYGYTF. The CDR3 DNA sequence: TGTGCCAGTAGTCGTAGGACAGGGATCGGGCTCTATGGCTACACCTTC.

The rearrangement joins TRBV27 to TRBJ2-7, with 7 bases lining up with TRBD1. Trimming took 3 bases from V and 5 from J; bases not matched to a gene: 7. The CDR3 totals 14 residues. Germline V gene lookup returns CDR1 MNHEY and CDR2 SMNVEV (reference sequence). This chain's CDR3 is CASSFQDRLNEQYF. Here the CDR3 DNA reads TGTGCCAGCAGTTTTCAGGACAGGCTCAACGAGCAGTACTTC.

The J gene is TRBJ1-5, the V gene TRBV12-5; D unresolved. Germline V gives CDR1 LGHNT, CDR2 FRNRAP. V was pared by 6 bases and J by 0 bases, with 6 bases between. The CDR3 length is 13 residues. This chain's CDR3 is CASGTYSNQPQHF. CDR3 DNA sequence: TGTGCTAGTGGGACATATAGCAATCAGCCCCAGCATTTT.

This rearrangement joins TRBV3-1 (or the pseudogene TRBV3-2) to TRBJ1-6; D unresolved. V gave up 4 bases and J gave up 8 bases, with 6 bases separating them. This CDR3 region has 12 residues. CDR1 and CDR2 (germline): LGHDT, YNNKEL (reference sequence). The CDR3 bases are TGTGCCAGCAGCCTTCATTATTCACCCCTCCACTTT. Its translation: CASSLHYSPLHF.